Listed below are T cell receptor beta chains from one sample, sequenced in a study of Ad26.COV2.S vaccination and SARS-CoV-2 variants. Repertoires were generated with immunoSEQ multiplex PCR, while TCRdb's copy carries only in-frame clones and drops some. Among some 350,000 clones listed, 92% were seen once. The sequences come from peripheral blood, collected after recovery from COVID-19. The source of these receptors is a human donor who had recovered from COVID-19. CDR3s include the opening cysteine and the closing phenylalanine or tryptophan. A D gene is named only where the DNA matches it firmly. Only some rows state a clone size, as once, few, many or a class for expanded clones.

d_gene: TRBD1; v_gene: TRBV6-1; abundance: -; j_gene: TRBJ2-5; CDR3aa: CASSGPGTGPGETQYF; CDR3nt: TGTGCCAGCAGTGGTCCCGGGACAGGGCCGGGGGAGACCCAGTACTTC
d_gene: -; v_gene: TRBV15; abundance: -; j_gene: TRBJ2-1; CDR3aa: CATSRGRGNNEQFF; CDR3nt: TGTGCCACCAGCAGAGGAAGGGGGAACAATGAGCAGTTCTTC
d_gene: -; v_gene: TRBV10-1; abundance: once; j_gene: TRBJ2-1; CDR3aa: CASRRTGGEQFF; CDR3nt: TGCGCCAGCAGGCGGACCGGGGGTGAGCAGTTCTTC
d_gene: TRBD2; v_gene: TRBV7-9; abundance: -; j_gene: TRBJ2-1; CDR3aa: CASSGTSGGRSYNEQFF; CDR3nt: TGTGCCAGCAGTGGGACTAGCGGGGGTCGGTCCTACAATGAGCAGTTCTTC
d_gene: -; v_gene: TRBV9; abundance: -; j_gene: TRBJ2-1; CDR3aa: CASSRTPGGNNEQFF; CDR3nt: TGTGCCAGCAGCCGGACCCCCGGGGGCAACAATGAGCAGTTCTTC
d_gene: TRBD1; v_gene: TRBV19; abundance: -; j_gene: TRBJ2-7; CDR3aa: CASSLSQDRAHEQYF; CDR3nt: TGTGCCAGTAGCCTAAGCCAGGACAGGGCACACGAGCAGTACTTC
d_gene: -; v_gene: TRBV7-2; abundance: -; j_gene: TRBJ1-5; CDR3aa: CASSSRGNSNQPQHF; CDR3nt: TGTGCCAGCAGCTCCCGGGGGAATAGCAATCAGCCCCAGCATTTT
d_gene: -; v_gene: TRBV10-3; abundance: -; j_gene: TRBJ2-3; CDR3aa: CAIAGGTDTQYF; CDR3nt: TGTGCCATCGCCGGGGGCACAGATACGCAGTATTTT
d_gene: -; v_gene: TRBV9; abundance: -; j_gene: TRBJ2-5; CDR3aa: CASSPTRRGSQETQYF; CDR3nt: TGTGCCAGCAGCCCTACTCGAAGGGGATCCCAAGAGACCCAGTACTTC
d_gene: -; v_gene: TRBV27; abundance: -; j_gene: TRBJ1-1; CDR3aa: CASSLGGSEAFF; CDR3nt: TGTGCCAGCAGTTTAGGGGGTTCTGAAGCTTTCTTT
d_gene: -; v_gene: TRBV19; abundance: -; j_gene: TRBJ1-4; CDR3aa: CASSRDTRGEKLFF; CDR3nt: TGTGCCAGTAGTAGGGACACGCGGGGGGAAAAACTGTTTTTT
d_gene: -; v_gene: TRBV11-3; abundance: -; j_gene: TRBJ2-3; CDR3aa: CASSSSFSSTDTQYF; CDR3nt: TGTGCCAGCAGCTCGAGTTTCTCTAGCACAGATACGCAGTATTTT
d_gene: -; v_gene: TRBV11-2; abundance: -; j_gene: TRBJ2-3; CDR3aa: CASSLDPDTQYF; CDR3nt: TGTGCCAGCAGCTTAGACCCAGATACGCAGTATTTT
d_gene: -; v_gene: TRBV2; abundance: -; j_gene: TRBJ2-6; CDR3aa: CASGAGIGANVLTF; CDR3nt: TGTGCCAGCGGAGCGGGCATTGGGGCCAACGTCCTGACTTTC
d_gene: -; v_gene: TRBV7-2; abundance: -; j_gene: TRBJ1-4; CDR3aa: CASSLIQGNEKLFF; CDR3nt: TGTGCCAGCAGCTTAATACAGGGTAATGAAAAACTGTTTTTT
d_gene: -; v_gene: TRBV7-9; abundance: -; j_gene: TRBJ1-6; CDR3aa: CASSLASLRDSYNSPLHF; CDR3nt: TGTGCCAGCAGCTTAGCGAGTCTCAGGGACTCCTATAATTCACCCCTCCACTTT
d_gene: -; v_gene: TRBV2; abundance: -; j_gene: TRBJ1-6; CDR3aa: CASRAEGSPLHF; CDR3nt: TGTGCCAGCAGAGCTGAAGGGTCACCCCTCCACTTT
d_gene: TRBD1; v_gene: TRBV6-5; abundance: -; j_gene: TRBJ2-2; CDR3aa: CASSGTGGIGELFF; CDR3nt: TGTGCCAGCAGCGGGACAGGGGGCATCGGGGAGCTGTTTTTT
d_gene: TRBD1; v_gene: TRBV13; abundance: -; j_gene: TRBJ1-5; CDR3aa: CASSETNRGGDQPQHF; CDR3nt: TGTGCCAGCAGCGAAACCAACAGGGGAGGGGATCAGCCCCAGCATTTT
d_gene: -; v_gene: TRBV6-5; abundance: -; j_gene: TRBJ2-7; CDR3aa: CASRNGVYEQYF; CDR3nt: TGTGCCAGCAGGAACGGGGTCTACGAGCAGTACTTC
d_gene: -; v_gene: TRBV19; abundance: -; j_gene: TRBJ2-5; CDR3aa: CASSPYGGAAETQYF; CDR3nt: TGTGCCAGTAGTCCCTACGGGGGAGCGGCAGAGACCCAGTACTTC
d_gene: TRBD1; v_gene: TRBV5-1; abundance: once; j_gene: TRBJ2-3; CDR3aa: CASSSSAQGAVDTQYF; CDR3nt: TGCGCCAGCAGCTCATCGGCCCAGGGGGCCGTAGATACGCAGTATTTT
d_gene: -; v_gene: TRBV3-1/TRBV3-2; abundance: -; j_gene: TRBJ2-7; CDR3aa: CASTGTVDSYEQYF; CDR3nt: TGTGCCAGCACAGGGACGGTTGACTCCTACGAGCAGTACTTC
d_gene: TRBD2; v_gene: TRBV3-1/TRBV3-2; abundance: -; j_gene: TRBJ2-7; CDR3aa: CASSPGRGGYEQYF; CDR3nt: TGTGCCAGCAGCCCGGGGCGGGGGGGATACGAGCAGTACTTC
d_gene: -; v_gene: TRBV19; abundance: -; j_gene: TRBJ1-1; CDR3aa: CASGRGGSAFF; CDR3nt: TGTGCCAGTGGGCGGGGAGGGTCCGCTTTCTTT
d_gene: -; v_gene: TRBV7-9; abundance: -; j_gene: TRBJ1-2; CDR3aa: CASRPGGGAGRINYGYTF; CDR3nt: TGTGCCAGCAGACCCGGCGGGGGGGCTGGCAGGATTAACTATGGCTACACCTTC
d_gene: -; v_gene: TRBV2; abundance: few; j_gene: TRBJ1-5; CDR3aa: CASSELGGNQPQHF; CDR3nt: TGTGCCAGCAGTGAGCTCGGTGGCAATCAGCCCCAGCATTTT
d_gene: -; v_gene: TRBV5-5; abundance: -; j_gene: TRBJ2-7; CDR3aa: CASSSAGGVYEQYF; CDR3nt: TGTGCCAGCAGCTCCGCTGGTGGTGTCTACGAGCAGTACTTC
d_gene: -; v_gene: TRBV2; abundance: few; j_gene: TRBJ2-5; CDR3aa: CASSFRGLETQYF; CDR3nt: TGTGCCAGCAGTTTCCGGGGTCTGGAGACCCAGTACTTC
d_gene: TRBD2; v_gene: TRBV25-1; abundance: -; j_gene: TRBJ2-3; CDR3aa: CASSEFAGDPRDTQYF; CDR3nt: TGTGCCAGCAGTGAATTTGCGGGGGACCCGAGAGATACGCAGTATTTT
d_gene: -; v_gene: TRBV7-9; abundance: few; j_gene: TRBJ1-1; CDR3aa: CASSLGQKNTEAFF; CDR3nt: TGTGCCAGCAGCTTAGGACAGAAGAACACTGAAGCTTTCTTT
d_gene: TRBD1; v_gene: TRBV6-5; abundance: -; j_gene: TRBJ1-1; CDR3aa: CASRAQGVNTEAFF; CDR3nt: TGTGCCAGCAGGGCACAGGGGGTGAACACTGAAGCTTTCTTT
d_gene: -; v_gene: TRBV6-5; abundance: -; j_gene: TRBJ2-3; CDR3aa: CATADWGAVTDTQYF; CDR3nt: TGTGCCACCGCTGATTGGGGGGCCGTGACAGATACGCAGTATTTT
d_gene: -; v_gene: TRBV6-2/TRBV6-3; abundance: -; j_gene: TRBJ2-3; CDR3aa: CASSNRGDTQYF; CDR3nt: TGTGCCAGCAGTAACCGTGGAGATACGCAGTATTTT
d_gene: TRBD1; v_gene: TRBV4-1; abundance: -; j_gene: TRBJ1-2; CDR3aa: CASSQDSRDRGRGYTF; CDR3nt: TGCGCCAGCAGCCAAGATAGCCGGGACAGGGGTCGTGGCTACACCTTC
d_gene: -; v_gene: TRBV19; abundance: -; j_gene: TRBJ1-5; CDR3aa: CASSIEGASNQPQHF; CDR3nt: TGTGCCAGTAGTATAGAGGGGGCTAGCAATCAGCCCCAGCATTTT
d_gene: -; v_gene: TRBV7-8; abundance: -; j_gene: TRBJ2-7; CDR3aa: CASSLNGAYEQYF; CDR3nt: TGTGCCAGCAGCTTAAACGGCGCCTACGAGCAGTACTTC
d_gene: TRBD2; v_gene: TRBV3-1/TRBV3-2; abundance: -; j_gene: TRBJ2-1; CDR3aa: CASSQAGGMSYNEQFF; CDR3nt: TGTGCCAGCAGCCAAGCGGGGGGGATGTCCTACAATGAGCAGTTCTTC
d_gene: -; v_gene: TRBV5-4; abundance: -; j_gene: TRBJ1-1; CDR3aa: CASSLKGDTEAFF; CDR3nt: TGTGCCAGCAGCTTGAAGGGGGACACTGAAGCTTTCTTT
d_gene: TRBD1; v_gene: TRBV6-6; abundance: -; j_gene: TRBJ1-5; CDR3aa: CASSRQGASGFSNQPQHF; CDR3nt: TGTGCCAGCAGTCGACAGGGGGCAAGTGGTTTTAGCAATCAGCCCCAGCATTTT
d_gene: TRBD2; v_gene: TRBV14; abundance: -; j_gene: TRBJ2-5; CDR3aa: CASSLRLAGGQGTQYF; CDR3nt: TGTGCCAGCAGCCTCCGACTAGCGGGGGGGCAAGGGACCCAGTACTTC